Listed below are T cell receptor beta chains from one sample, sequenced in a study of cytomegalovirus exposure and HLA in healthy donors. Here immunoSEQ multiplex PCR was the method, and the copy in TCRdb shows in-frame clones only, minus some. Among approximately 110,000 clones, 70% to 85% were seen once, and the ten largest hold roughly 3.7%. The sample comprised PBMCs. The source of these receptors is a human donor in good health. Each CDR3 is given without its conserved first and last residue. Each record gives: J gene, V gene, CDR3 length, CDR3 protein.

j_call: TRBJ2-1; v_call: TRBV20-1; cdr3_length: 9; cdr3_aa: SARVAGEQF
j_call: TRBJ1-4; v_call: TRBV14; cdr3_length: 12; cdr3_aa: ASSRQPVNEKLF
j_call: TRBJ2-1; v_call: TRBV28; cdr3_length: 15; cdr3_aa: ASSSPASGGSYNEQF
j_call: TRBJ1-2; v_call: TRBV28; cdr3_length: 14; cdr3_aa: ASSPSSGQGPYGYT
j_call: TRBJ1-2; v_call: TRBV5-1; cdr3_length: 13; cdr3_aa: ASSLAGTGSGGYT
j_call: TRBJ2-1; v_call: TRBV7-3; cdr3_length: 13; cdr3_aa: ASSLSSGSYNEQF
j_call: TRBJ1-6; v_call: TRBV7-9; cdr3_length: 12; cdr3_aa: ASSLGTGDSPLH
j_call: TRBJ2-3; v_call: TRBV6-5; cdr3_length: 13; cdr3_aa: ASSYGGRSTDTQY
j_call: TRBJ1-1; v_call: TRBV28; cdr3_length: 11; cdr3_aa: ASSATNGREAF
j_call: TRBJ2-7; v_call: TRBV19; cdr3_length: 14; cdr3_aa: ASSPNIAGRSYEQY